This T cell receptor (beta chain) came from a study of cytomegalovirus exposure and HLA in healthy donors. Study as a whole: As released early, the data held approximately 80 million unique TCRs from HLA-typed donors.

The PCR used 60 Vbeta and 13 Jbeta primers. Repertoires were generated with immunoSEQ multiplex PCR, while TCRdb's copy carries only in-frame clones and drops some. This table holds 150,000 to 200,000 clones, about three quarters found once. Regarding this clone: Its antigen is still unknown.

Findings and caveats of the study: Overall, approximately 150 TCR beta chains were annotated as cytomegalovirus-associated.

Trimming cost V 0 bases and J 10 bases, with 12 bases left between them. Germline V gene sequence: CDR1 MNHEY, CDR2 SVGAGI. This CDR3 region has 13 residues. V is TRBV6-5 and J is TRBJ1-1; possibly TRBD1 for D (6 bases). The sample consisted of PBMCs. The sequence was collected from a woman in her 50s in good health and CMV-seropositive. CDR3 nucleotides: TGTGCCAGCAGTTACTCGAGGGGGGGGCGAGCTTTCTTT. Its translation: CASSYSRGGRAFF.